The source of this TCR beta chain is a study of Tregs in tolerant kidney transplant recipients. The study's findings and limits: Tregs expanded with activated donor B cells seemed most donor-specific. Biological reproducibility was not directly addressed in this study.

Thawed PBMCs were FACS-sorted into unstimulated CD4+CD25+CD127- regulatory T cells, CD4+CD25- non-regulatory cells, CD4 and CD8 cells. In the case of this clone: No antigen is known for it.

The assay was immunoSEQ multiplex PCR, and TCRdb's table has in-frame clones only and misses some. This sample has about 88,000 clones, with about 92% found just once. Germline V gives CDR1 SEHNR, CDR2 FQNEAQ (reference sequence). J lost 7 bases, V lost 5 bases, and 6 bases had no gene match. The CDR3 contains 14 residues. V is TRBV7-9 and J is TRBJ2-7, with 12 nucleotides matching TRBD1. The sample comprised CD8+ T cells from blood. This TCR came from a human donor in good health. Written as DNA, the CDR3 is TGTGCCAGCAGCGCCCGGGACAGGGGGCTTGAGCAGTACTTC. Its translation: CASSARDRGLEQYF.